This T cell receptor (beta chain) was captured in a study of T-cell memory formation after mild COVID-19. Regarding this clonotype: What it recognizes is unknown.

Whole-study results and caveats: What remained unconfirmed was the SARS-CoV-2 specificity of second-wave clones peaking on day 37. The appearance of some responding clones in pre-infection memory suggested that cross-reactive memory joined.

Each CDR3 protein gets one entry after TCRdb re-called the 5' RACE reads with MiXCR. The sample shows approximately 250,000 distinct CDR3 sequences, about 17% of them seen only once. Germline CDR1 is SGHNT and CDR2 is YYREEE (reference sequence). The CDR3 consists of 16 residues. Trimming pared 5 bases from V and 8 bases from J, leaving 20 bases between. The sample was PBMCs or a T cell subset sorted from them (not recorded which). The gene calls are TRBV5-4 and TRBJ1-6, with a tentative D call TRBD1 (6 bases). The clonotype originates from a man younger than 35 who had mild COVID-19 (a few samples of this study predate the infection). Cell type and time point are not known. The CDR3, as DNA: TGTGCCAGCAGTCTGGGGGGTCTGGGGGCTTATTCACCCCTCCACTTT. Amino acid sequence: CASSLGGLGAYSPLHF.